This TCR beta chain was recovered during a study of CD8+CD57+ T cells in acquired aplastic anemia. CD8+CD57+ cell expansion had been shown by flow cytometry in patients chosen for sequencing. In all patients, the disease was severe acquired aplastic anemia. Patients were untreated when blood was sampled. This clonotype has a count of ten or more. Investigators profiled TCR beta VDJ and CDR3 from genomic DNA template. TCRdb re-analysed the reads in MiXCR, keeping a single row per CDR3 protein. The table lists hundreds of thousands of distinct CDR3 sequences, more than 25% of them singletons. Per the germline V gene, CDR1 is SGDLS and CDR2 is YYNGEE. The CDR3 is made up of 14 amino acids. V dropped 1 base and J dropped 5 bases, with 12 bases sitting between them.

The sequencing sample was made of sorted CD4+, CD8+, or CD8+CD57+ T cells (not recorded which) from PBMCs. The TCR comes from a human donor with aplastic anemia. The gene calls are TRBV9 and TRBJ2-5; D is perhaps TRBD1 (5 bases). CDR3 nucleotide sequence: TGTGCCAGCAGCGTATCTCAGGGATGGGAGACCCAGTACTTC. It specifies CASSVSQGWETQYF.